This TCR beta chain was identified in a study of T cells in Graves' hyperthyroidism and ophthalmopathy. As regards this clonotype: Its specificity is unknown. A far larger clone is just one base off, so this is likely a read error.

TCR beta CDR3 region amplification was performed from RNA transcripts. The HTBI primer set was used in a first-round RT-PCR of the TCR CDR3. TCRdb processed the multiplex PCR reads anew with MiXCR; each CDR3 protein has one entry. The sample comprises more than 550,000 distinct CDR3 sequences, 45% of which are singletons, and less than 9% rests with the top ten. Study results and caveats: For ophthalmopathy, model prediction preceded onset by a median about 6.4 months.

The sequence came from an adult man with Graves' disease, either hyperthyroidism or ophthalmopathy (not recorded which). The sample was peripheral blood or thyroid tissue (not recorded which).

CDR3 amino acids: CASSQTGGTKAFF. The DNA of the CDR3 is TGTGCCAGCAGCCAAACAGGGGGCACTAAAGCTTTCTTT. V and J are TRBV9 and TRBJ1-1, with 9 bases lining up with TRBD1. Germline assignment: CDR1 SGDLS and CDR2 YYNGEE. CDR3 length equals 13 residues.